This T cell receptor (beta chain) was identified during a study of cytomegalovirus exposure and HLA in healthy donors (TCRdb year 2017). A note on the overall study: According to a later analysis, the 100 to 150 validation repertoires were produced on the same platform as the roughly 600 repertoires of the first cohort. The study aimed to test whether signatures of past pathogen exposure could be identified by cataloging public T cell receptors. Besides the first cohort of around 670 subjects, a separate validation cohort made up of over 100 different subjects was used. High-throughput TCR immunosequencing, statistical association of individual TCRs with disease status, and machine learning were combined to predict cytomegalovirus infection status. On the study overall, not on this receptor specifically: It was suggested by the authors that the approach could potentially be generalized to other disease states and immunological phenotypes. The study listed 150 to 200 TCR beta chains as associated with cytomegalovirus. All 120 or so repertoires were used to score co-occurrence in the validation cohort in a later analysis, because that analysis had no HLA typing for the cohort. The classifier was reported to diagnose cytomegalovirus status with high specificity and sensitivity in both the original cohort and the validation cohort. Across donors, most TCR sequences were observed very rarely, whereas some public TCRs were present in many individuals. A few of the identified cytomegalovirus-associated TCR beta chains were confirmed in vitro to be specific for cytomegalovirus antigens. In a later analysis, TCRs clustered in the first cohort were found to also tend to co-occur in the roughly 130 validation repertoires, with approximately 93% of cluster scores above 0.

Library generation was performed with the immunoSEQ multiplex PCR assay. The study's processing was this. A statistical classification framework was built for diagnosing cytomegalovirus status from the catalog of TCR beta chain sequences. Sourced from immuneACCESS, this table was stored by TCRdb with only in-frame sequences that have V and J called. A share of the clones is absent; for the studies checked, an unresolved V gene accounts for under half, and the remainder has no known explanation. V and J calls and clone size follow that table, whereas D and trimming were derived from the DNA. This sample has about 110,000 clones in its table, and 88% of those were observed once. The ten largest clones take up almost 1.5% of the sample. The donors belonged to the validation cohort of over a hundred subjects, which was separate from the 666-subject first cohort. With regard to this clone: The target of this receptor is not known. No quality values exist for individual bases; no much larger clone is one base distant.

Specimen: PBMCs. The sequence was obtained from a woman aged 30 to 39 in good health and CMV-seropositive.

CDR3 region: CASSVQTSGGVNEQFF. The nucleotides read TGTGCCAGCAGCGTCCAGACTAGCGGGGGGGTGAATGAGCAGTTCTTC. The chain is assembled from TRBV9 and TRBJ2-1, and TRBD2 matches 14 of the central bases. Per the germline V gene, SGDLS is the CDR1 and YYNGEE is the CDR2. Trimming accounts for 2 bases at V and 7 bases at J, while the number of junction bases matched to no gene is 5. Its CDR3 holds 16 amino acids, cysteine through phenylalanine. Of the read, only the CDR3 DNA is kept; its 48 bases are in frame from base 1.